This TCR beta chain was obtained from a study of blood T cell repertoires in COVID-19. At the level of the study: Researchers got acute and convalescent COVID-19 samples from the United States, Italy and Spain. T cells, B-cell-depleted T cells, or PBMCs provided the cDNA or gDNA that served as material.

V lost 8 bases, J lost 5 bases, and 2 bases stayed unmatched. This CDR3 comprises 12 residues. Original methodology: Scientists estimated how many nucleated cells there were by amplifying reference gene primers. Sequenced by immunoSEQ multiplex PCR; TCRdb stores in-frame clones only, minus some. V and J calls and clone size are those listed in that table; D and trimming were worked out from the DNA. Here the sample spans fewer than 200,000 clones, roughly 80% being singletons. This clone appeared a single time. This TCR was sampled from a man aged 60-69 years with acute or convalescent COVID-19. The sample was peripheral blood. The chain couples TRBV12-3 or TRBV12-4 to TRBJ2-5; 10 bases fit TRBD2. This CDR3 reads CASERGGETQYF. As DNA, the CDR3 is TGTGCCAGCGAGCGGGGGGGGGAGACCCAGTACTTC.